The 10 T cell receptor beta chains reported below all come from one sample, sequenced in a study of blood T cells in healthy people across ages. With a J-beta primer mix and a sample-barcoded 5' primer, a second PCR ran about 7 to 11 cycles. TCRdb redid the calling of the 5' RACE reads with MiXCR, one entry per CDR3 protein. The table lists fewer than 2,000,000 distinct CDR3 sequences, about 35% of them singletons, with about 11% in the top ten. Sequencing was performed on blood. These receptors were collected from a woman between 25 and 40 years old in good health.

This sequence joins TRBV3-1 and TRBJ1-2; 8 nucleotides agree with TRBD1. V shed 0 bases and J 6 bases; nucleotides not matched to a gene: 9. The germline V gene encodes CDR1 LGHDT and CDR2 YNNKEL (reference sequence). The CDR3 totals 16 residues. The CDR3 spells CASSQDWPQGANGYTF. The CDR3 DNA follows: TGTGCCAGCAGCCAAGATTGGCCTCAGGGGGCCAATGGCTACACCTTC.

The rearrangement uses TRBV30 and TRBJ1-2, with 7 bases identical to TRBD1. The CDR3 runs to 14 residues. The trim removed 2 bases at V and 4 bases at J, leaving 7 bases unmatched. CDR1 and CDR2 from the germline V gene are GTSNPN and SVGIG (reference sequence). CDR3: CAWSTHRGAYGYTF. The CDR3 coding sequence is TGTGCCTGGAGTACCCACAGGGGAGCCTATGGCTACACCTTC.

The V gene is TRBV16, the J gene TRBJ2-5; 7 nucleotides align to TRBD1. With the DNA end fitting TRBJ2-7 better, the J assignment may be wrong. CDR3 length equals 15 residues. Germline assignment: CDR1 KGHSY and CDR2 FQNENV. CDR3 in DNA: TGTGCCAGCAGCCATTTCCTCGGACAGGACTACGAGCAGTACTTC. Translated, it gives CASSHFLGQDYEQYF.

This clonotype was seen only a few times. The chain is built from TRBV7-8 and TRBJ1-1, with 8 bases aligning to TRBD1. CDR3 length equals 17 residues. Germline values: CDR1 SGHVS, CDR2 FQNEAQ. J lost 5 bases, V lost 6 bases, and 17 bases had no gene match. The CDR3 is CASSPGQGQTRGTEAFF. The CDR3 DNA reads as TGTGCCAGCAGTCCTGGACAGGGCCAAACGAGGGGTACTGAAGCTTTCTTT.

The table lists this clonotype with a few counts. CDR3 in DNA: TGCAGTGCTAGAGATCGACAGGGGGCTCCCAATGAGCAGTTCTTC. Translation gives CSARDRQGAPNEQFF. J is TRBJ2-1 and V is TRBV20-1, with 10 bases matching TRBD1. The ends lost 0 bases at V and 6 bases at J; junction bases unmatched: 5. CDR3 size: 15 residues. Germline CDR1 reads DFQATT; CDR2 reads SNEGSKA (reference sequence).

CDR3 in amino acids: CASSYPGMDTEAFF. For the CDR3, the DNA is TGTGCCAGCAGCTATCCAGGGATGGACACTGAAGCTTTCTTT. This chain uses TRBV11-2 with TRBJ1-1; D may be TRBD1 (5 bases). The length of the CDR3 is 14 residues. CDR1 and CDR2 (germline): SGHAT, FQNNGV. V lost 4 bases and J lost 3, with 12 bases in between.

This clonotype has more than one count but fewer than ten. The rearrangement links TRBV4-2 to TRBJ1-2; no clear D. The CDR3 contains 15 residues. Trimming removed 0 bases from V and 7 bases from J, with 15 bases in between. Germline-derived CDR1 and CDR2 are LGHNA and YNFKEQ. The CDR3 loop reads CASSQDRGVVGGYTF. CDR3 DNA: TGTGCCAGCAGCCAAGATCGCGGGGTAGTGGGTGGCTACACCTTC.

The chain joins TRBV27 to TRBJ1-6; maybe TRBD1 (5 bases). Trimming took 0 bases from V and 8 from J, leaving 14 bases between them. Germline CDR1 and CDR2: MNHEY and SMNVEV (reference sequence). CDR3 length: 16 residues. Here the CDR3 reads CASSLSEPGRHSPLHF. The CDR3 coding sequence is TGTGCCAGCAGTTTATCGGAGCCAGGGCGTCATTCACCCCTCCACTTT.

In this sample, this clonotype turned up a few times. At one end, the junction sequence differs from germline, possibly due to a read error. The V call is TRBV29-1, the J call TRBJ2-5; D is undetermined. The CDR3 has 14 residues. Per germline, CDR1 SQVTM and CDR2 ANQGSEA. The CDR3 protein is CSVHGSPNKESQYF. CDR3 DNA: TGCAGCGTCCACGGATCACCGAACAAAGAGTCCCAGTACTTC. Full variable domain (missing parts from reference TRBV29-1 and TRBJ2-5): SAVISQKPSRDICQRGTSLTIQCQVDSQVTMMFWYRQQPGQSLTLIATANQGSEATYESGFVIDKFPISRPNLTFSTLTVSNMSPEDSSIYLCSVHGSPNKESQYFGPGTRLLVL.

The CDR3 DNA sequence: TGTGCCAGCAGTTCCCGGGACAGGGGCTATAGTGAGCAGTACTTC. Protein product: CASSSRDRGYSEQYF. This chain joins TRBV28 and TRBJ2-5; 10 nucleotides agree with TRBD1. With V trimmed by 4 bases and J by 11 bases, 13 bases remained unmatched. Germline V gene sequence: CDR1 MDHEN, CDR2 SYDVKM. The CDR3 is 15 residues long.